This record concerns one T cell receptor (beta chain) sequence. Antigen: not known. The data stem from a study of blood T cells in healthy people across ages. Together with a sample-barcoded 5' primer, a J-beta primer mix was included in a second PCR lasting roughly 6 to 12 cycles. The authors tagged each cDNA molecule using a template-switch adaptor with 12 random nucleotides. TCRdb independently ran MiXCR on the 5' RACE reads; one entry per CDR3 protein. There are 650,000 or so distinct CDR3 sequences in the sample; approximately 52% occur only once, and 13% lies in the top ten. V was trimmed by 3 bases and J by 0 bases, leaving 12 bases between them. The CDR3 contains 16 residues. General study points: Naive CD4+ cells and diversity were both higher in long-lived donors than in aged donors. The fall in TCR beta diversity per million T cells was roughly linear with age.

V usage is TRBV12-3 or TRBV12-4 and J usage is TRBJ2-4, with TRBD2 as a possible D gene (7 bases). The sequence derives from an elderly woman in good health. The sample was blood. Written as DNA, the CDR3 is TGTGCCAGCAGTTTTGGGGGGGGGCTAGCCAAAAACATTCAGTACTTC. Its protein is CASSFGGGLAKNIQYF.